This T cell receptor (beta chain) was captured in a study of T cell repertoires in cytomegalovirus infection. Study information: Matching HLA type, along with CMV infection, was indicated by public TCR beta signatures.

Each CDR3 protein is one row after TCRdb ran MiXCR on the reads. The table lists about 440,000 distinct CDR3 sequences, approximately 32% of them singletons, with approximately 15% in the top ten. This clonotype was seen at least ten times. The antigen is unknown. Findings of the study overall: HLA-C-restricted CMV-specific TCR beta clonotypes were dominant in the ex vivo response.

Sequencing was done on a sample of PBMCs. This TCR derives from a human donor in good health (CMV status not recorded). Some clones in this sample may be carry-over from other donors' samples.

This CDR3 is CASSHRYSYEQYF. CDR3 sequence (DNA): TGTGCCAGCAGCCACAGGTATTCCTACGAGCAGTACTTC. This rearrangement joins TRBV7-2 to TRBJ2-7, with a possible D match to TRBD1 (5 bases). The CDR3 is made up of 13 amino acids. Germline CDR1 is SGHTA and CDR2 is FQGNSA. The ends were cut back, 5 bases at V and 1 base at J, with 9 bases in the middle.